This TCR beta chain was found in a study of T cells in Graves' hyperthyroidism and ophthalmopathy. Amplification targeted TCR beta CDR3 regions from RNA transcripts. Using the HTBI primer set, a first-round RT-PCR was run on the TCR CDR3. TCRdb ran MiXCR on the multiplex PCR reads and lists one entry per CDR3 protein. The repertoire consists of some 600,000 distinct CDR3 sequences, with 11% to 15% occurring once and the leading ten covering less than 6%. This clonotype appeared many times. This TCR was recovered from a woman aged 30 to 39 with Graves' hyperthyroidism that later progressed to Graves' ophthalmopathy. The sequencing input was blood.

The CDR3 bases are TGCAGTGCTAGTAACTCCCCCGGGGAGCTGTTTTTT. This translates into CSASNSPGELFF. This chain connects TRBV20-1 to TRBJ2-2; no firm D call. The CDR3 loop spans 12 amino acids. Germline V gene lookup returns CDR1 DFQATT and CDR2 SNEGSKA (reference sequence). The ends were cut back, 3 bases at V and 6 bases at J, with 8 bases in the middle.